These T cell receptor beta chains were read from a single sample in a study of cytomegalovirus exposure and HLA in healthy donors. Profiling relied on immunoSEQ multiplex PCR, and the TCRdb table lists in-frame clones only, not all of them. The table shows about 110,000 clones, with approximately 79% occurring only once. The sample taken for sequencing was PBMCs. The receptor source for this set is a man aged 60-69 years in good health and CMV-seronegative. Each CDR3 is given with its conserved first and last residue. D genes are given only for firm matches. Clone size is not always given. Where it is, it says once, few, many or a class for expanded clones.

D: TRBD1; V: TRBV23-1; J: TRBJ1-2; size: NA; DNA: TGCGCCAGCAACCTAGTAACAACCGGGACAGGGAAGAGCTACACCTTC; CDR3: CASNLVTTGTGKSYTF
D: TRBD2; V: TRBV29-1; J: TRBJ2-3; size: NA; DNA: TGCAGCGTTGGGGGGGTTAGCGGGGGCCCCCCCCCAGATACGCAGTATTTT; CDR3: CSVGGVSGGPPPDTQYF
D: NA; V: TRBV7-3; J: TRBJ1-1; size: NA; DNA: TGTGCCAGCAGCTTACGGGGGGGGCGTGAAGCTTTCTTT; CDR3: CASSLRGGREAFF
D: TRBD1; V: TRBV7-9; J: TRBJ1-5; size: NA; DNA: TGTGCCAGCAGCATAACAGGGGGCAGCAATCAGCCCCAGCATTTT; CDR3: CASSITGGSNQPQHF
D: NA; V: TRBV19; J: TRBJ2-4; size: NA; DNA: TGTGCCAGTAGTCGAGCACAGGTTCTCGAGAACATTCAGTACTTC; CDR3: CASSRAQVLENIQYF
D: NA; V: TRBV5-1; J: TRBJ1-1; size: NA; DNA: TGCGCCAGCAGCTTGGACAGAATTGAAGCTTTCTTT; CDR3: CASSLDRIEAFF
D: NA; V: TRBV23-1; J: TRBJ2-2; size: NA; DNA: TGCGCCAGCAGCTCGACAGGTTCCGGGGAGCTGTTTTTT; CDR3: CASSSTGSGELFF
D: TRBD1; V: TRBV19; J: TRBJ1-5; size: once; DNA: TGTGCCAGTAGTATAAGGCGACAGGGGTATGACAATCAGCCCCAGCATTTT; CDR3: CASSIRRQGYDNQPQHF
D: NA; V: TRBV5-6; J: TRBJ2-6; size: few; DNA: TGTGCCAGCAGCTTGGGTAGATCTGGGGCCAACGTCCTGACTTTC; CDR3: CASSLGRSGANVLTF
D: NA; V: TRBV6-5; J: TRBJ2-5; size: NA; DNA: TGTGCCAGCATTAACCCGGGGTCAGAGACCCAGTACTTC; CDR3: CASINPGSETQYF
D: TRBD2; V: TRBV9; J: TRBJ2-1; size: NA; DNA: TGTGCCAGCAGCGGCCATAGCGGGGGGGCCTACAATGAGCAGTTCTTC; CDR3: CASSGHSGGAYNEQFF
D: TRBD1; V: TRBV28; J: TRBJ1-1; size: NA; DNA: TGTGCCAGCAACCCTCGGGACAGGGAGAACACTGAAGCTTTCTTT; CDR3: CASNPRDRENTEAFF
D: NA; V: TRBV5-4; J: TRBJ2-1; size: NA; DNA: TGTGCCAGCAGCCCCCAACAGGGTCAAGTCTACAATGAGCAGTTCTTC; CDR3: CASSPQQGQVYNEQFF
D: NA; V: TRBV11-2; J: TRBJ1-5; size: NA; DNA: TGTGCCAGCAGCTTAAATAGGCGGCCAATCAATCAGCCCCAGCATTTT; CDR3: CASSLNRRPINQPQHF
D: NA; V: TRBV29-1; J: TRBJ2-1; size: NA; DNA: TGCAGCGTTGAAGAGGGGGGTGCCCGGGGCTACAATGAGCAGTTCTTC; CDR3: CSVEEGGARGYNEQFF
D: TRBD2; V: TRBV13; J: TRBJ2-2; size: NA; DNA: TGTGCCAGCAGCCCGCTAGCGGGGTCCACCGGGGAGCTGTTTTTT; CDR3: CASSPLAGSTGELFF
D: NA; V: TRBV6-1; J: TRBJ1-1; size: NA; DNA: TGTGCCAGCAGTGAAGTGGCGGGGGTATCTGAAGCTTTCTTT; CDR3: CASSEVAGVSEAFF
D: TRBD1; V: TRBV5-6; J: TRBJ1-5; size: NA; DNA: TGTGCCAGCAGCCGGACAGGGGGCAGCAATCAGCCCCAGCATTTT; CDR3: CASSRTGGSNQPQHF
D: TRBD1; V: TRBV15; J: TRBJ1-1; size: few; DNA: TGTGCCACCAGCAGGGACAGGGTCCCCACTGAAGCTTTCTTT; CDR3: CATSRDRVPTEAFF
D: TRBD1; V: TRBV20-1; J: TRBJ1-1; size: few; DNA: TGCAGTGCTACGGGACAGACTGAAGCTTTCTTT; CDR3: CSATGQTEAFF
D: TRBD1; V: TRBV5-4; J: TRBJ2-2; size: few; DNA: TGTGCCAGCAGCCCTCCCAAGGGGACAGCAAACACCGGGGAGCTGTTTTTT; CDR3: CASSPPKGTANTGELFF
D: TRBD1; V: TRBV5-8; J: TRBJ1-2; size: once; DNA: TGTGCCAGCAGCTTACTGGTTGGGACAGGGGTTCGCTACACCTTC; CDR3: CASSLLVGTGVRYTF
D: NA; V: TRBV5-1; J: TRBJ1-6; size: NA; DNA: TGCGCCAGCAGCTTGGATGCGAGGACAGAGACGGTGGCCCTCCACTTT; CDR3: CASSLDARTETVALHF
D: NA; V: TRBV5-1; J: TRBJ2-3; size: once; DNA: TGCGCCAGCAGCTTGGGCGGGGAAACAGATACGCAGTATTTT; CDR3: CASSLGGETDTQYF
D: NA; V: TRBV7-9; J: TRBJ1-2; size: NA; DNA: TGTGCCAGCAGACCCGGGGGGAACTATGGCTACACCTTC; CDR3: CASRPGGNYGYTF
D: NA; V: TRBV10-3; J: TRBJ1-1; size: NA; DNA: TGTGCCATCAGTGAGTCTGGCGAGGGAAAACCGAACACTGAAGCTTTCTTT; CDR3: CAISESGEGKPNTEAFF
D: TRBD1; V: TRBV4-3; J: TRBJ1-6; size: NA; DNA: TGCGCCAGCAGCCAAGACGGTGCCGACAGGGGTTCACCCCTCCACTTT; CDR3: CASSQDGADRGSPLHF
D: NA; V: TRBV19; J: TRBJ1-4; size: once; DNA: TGTGCCAGTAAGGGGGAGCCAGCAACTAATGAAAAACTGTTTTTT; CDR3: CASKGEPATNEKLFF
D: TRBD1; V: TRBV7-2; J: TRBJ1-4; size: NA; DNA: TGTGCCAGCAGCCTACTGGACAGGGGGCTTGGAAAACTGTTTTTT; CDR3: CASSLLDRGLGKLFF
D: TRBD1; V: TRBV6-6; J: TRBJ2-3; size: NA; DNA: TGTGCCAGCATCCACCGGGACAGATCTAGCACAGATACGCAGTATTTT; CDR3: CASIHRDRSSTDTQYF
D: TRBD2; V: TRBV6-4; J: TRBJ2-3; size: NA; DNA: TGTGCCAGCAGTGACTCCTCTAGCGGGGGGAAGCAGTATTTT; CDR3: CASSDSSSGGKQYF
D: NA; V: TRBV18; J: TRBJ1-1; size: few; DNA: TGTGCCAGCTCACCAAGGCCCCACAGTCCCAACACTGAAGCTTTCTTT; CDR3: CASSPRPHSPNTEAFF
D: TRBD1; V: TRBV5-6; J: TRBJ1-6; size: NA; DNA: TGTGCCAGCAGCCGGACAGGGTGGGGGTCACCCCTCCACTTT; CDR3: CASSRTGWGSPLHF
D: NA; V: TRBV11-3; J: TRBJ1-1; size: NA; DNA: TGTGCCAGCAGCACTGGACCGGTGGGGCGAACTGAAGCTTTCTTT; CDR3: CASSTGPVGRTEAFF
D: NA; V: TRBV7-3; J: TRBJ2-5; size: NA; DNA: TGTGCCAGCAGCTTATGGGCTAGCGTGAACCAAGAGACCCAGTACTTC; CDR3: CASSLWASVNQETQYF
D: NA; V: TRBV2; J: TRBJ2-1; size: NA; DNA: TGTGCCAGCAGGCAGGGGGGCGAGCAGCTCTTC; CDR3: CASRQGGEQLF
D: NA; V: TRBV7-2; J: TRBJ1-2; size: NA; DNA: TGTGCCAGCAGCTTATTTACAGGGCCTAACTATGGCTACACCTTC; CDR3: CASSLFTGPNYGYTF
D: NA; V: TRBV5-4; J: TRBJ2-1; size: NA; DNA: TGTGCCAGCAGTTCGGCGGGGGCCCCCTACAATGAGCAGTTCTTC; CDR3: CASSSAGAPYNEQFF
D: NA; V: TRBV27; J: TRBJ2-7; size: few; DNA: TGTGCCAGCAGTTTATTGGGGGGACAGCGCCCCTACGAGCAGTACTTC; CDR3: CASSLLGGQRPYEQYF
D: TRBD1; V: TRBV28; J: TRBJ1-5; size: NA; DNA: TGTGCCAGCCAAAGACAGGGCTATCAGCCCCAGCATTTT; CDR3: CASQRQGYQPQHF
D: NA; V: TRBV6-5; J: TRBJ1-6; size: NA; DNA: TGTGCCAGCAGTTACGACGGGGGGAATTCACCCCTCCACTTT; CDR3: CASSYDGGNSPLHF
D: TRBD1; V: TRBV11-2; J: TRBJ1-2; size: NA; DNA: TGTGCCAGCAGCTTAGGGAGTAGACAGGGCTATGGCTACACCTTC; CDR3: CASSLGSRQGYGYTF
D: NA; V: TRBV15; J: TRBJ2-7; size: NA; DNA: TGTGCCACCAGCAGAGATAGTCGGGGTTACGAGCAGTACTTC; CDR3: CATSRDSRGYEQYF
D: NA; V: TRBV28; J: TRBJ1-3; size: few; DNA: TGTGCCAGCAGTACCCAGGGGATGGTAAAGACAGTCGCTGGAAACACCATATATTTT; CDR3: CASSTQGMVKTVAGNTIYF
D: NA; V: TRBV28; J: TRBJ1-5; size: NA; DNA: TGTGCCAGCAGTTTACAGGGATATCAGCCCCAGCATTTT; CDR3: CASSLQGYQPQHF
D: NA; V: TRBV30; J: TRBJ1-5; size: NA; DNA: TGTGCCTGGAGTCCGGGACTCCTACGACAGCCCCAGCATTTT; CDR3: CAWSPGLLRQPQHF
D: NA; V: TRBV7-6; J: TRBJ1-1; size: NA; DNA: TGTGCCAGCAGCGCACAACCGAACACTGAAGCTTTCTTT; CDR3: CASSAQPNTEAFF
D: TRBD1; V: TRBV5-1; J: TRBJ1-6; size: NA; DNA: TGCGCCAGCAGCTTGGGAACAGGGGCGTCACCCCTCCACTTT; CDR3: CASSLGTGASPLHF
D: TRBD1; V: TRBV5-1; J: TRBJ1-1; size: NA; DNA: TGCGCCAGCAGCTTTGACAGGGCGAACACTGAAGCTTTCTTT; CDR3: CASSFDRANTEAFF
D: TRBD1; V: TRBV7-2; J: TRBJ1-2; size: NA; DNA: TGTGCCAGCAGCTTACAGGGACAGGGCTATGGCTACACCTTC; CDR3: CASSLQGQGYGYTF
D: NA; V: TRBV7-3; J: TRBJ1-6; size: NA; DNA: TGTGCCAGCAGCCCCTCGGCGGGACCGAATTCACCCCTCCACTTT; CDR3: CASSPSAGPNSPLHF
D: NA; V: TRBV7-7; J: TRBJ1-3; size: NA; DNA: TGTGCCAGCAGCTCAGGAACGGGGGGCCCTGGAAACACCATATATTTT; CDR3: CASSSGTGGPGNTIYF
D: NA; V: TRBV4-1; J: TRBJ1-3; size: NA; DNA: TGCGCCAGCAGCCACCAGGACTCTGGAAACACCATATATTTT; CDR3: CASSHQDSGNTIYF
D: NA; V: TRBV5-6; J: TRBJ1-1; size: once; DNA: TGTGCCAGCAGCGACTTTGGCAGATCGAACACTGAAGCTTTCTTT; CDR3: CASSDFGRSNTEAFF
D: NA; V: TRBV10-3; J: TRBJ1-1; size: NA; DNA: TGTGCCATCAGTAACGGGGGCACTGAAGCTTTCTTT; CDR3: CAISNGGTEAFF
D: TRBD1; V: TRBV5-1; J: TRBJ1-3; size: NA; DNA: TGCGCCAGCAGCCTAGAAGGGACAGTGCTCCGAAACACCATATATTTT; CDR3: CASSLEGTVLRNTIYF
D: TRBD1; V: TRBV19; J: TRBJ1-5; size: NA; DNA: TGTGCCAGTAGTACGACAGGGGGCAATCAGCCCCAGCATTTT; CDR3: CASSTTGGNQPQHF